Below, 10 T cell receptor beta chains from the same sample are listed, as sequenced in a study of neoadjuvant anti-PD-1 for oral cavity cancer. The time point: after neoadjuvant nivolumab, at surgical resection. Libraries were prepared by immunoSEQ multiplex PCR; TCRdb keeps only in-frame clonotypes and omits some of them. The repertoire holds some 30,000 clones, roughly 79% seen once, with 3.4% in the top ten. Sequenced here: PBMCs, sampled after nivolumab (anti-PD-1) treatment. The receptor source for this set is a person between 40 and 80 years old with oral cavity squamous cell carcinoma.

The DNA of the CDR3 is TGTGCCAGCAGCTTCAGGGGGCGGTCCTACGAGCAGTACTTC. It translates to CASSFRGRSYEQYF. J is TRBJ2-7 and V is TRBV7-9; 8 nucleotides line up with TRBD1. Germline CDR1 is SEHNR and CDR2 is FQNEAQ (reference sequence). The V segment lost 3 bases and the J segment 1 base; nucleotides outside the gene matches: 2. This CDR3 has 14 amino acids.

This chain joins TRBV4-1 and TRBJ1-1; TRBD1 matches 11 bases. This CDR3 spans 16 amino acids. J lost 5 bases, V lost 4 bases, and 9 bases had no gene match. Germline values: CDR1 MGHRA, CDR2 YSYEKL. The CDR3 DNA sequence: TGCGCCAGCAGCCGTGGACAGGGGGCAATTCAGACTGAAGCTTTCTTT. Amino acid sequence: CASSRGQGAIQTEAFF.

V and J are TRBV5-4 and TRBJ1-1; no clear D gene. V dropped 4 bases and J dropped 11 bases, with 18 bases sitting between them. Germline values: CDR1 SGHNT, CDR2 YYREEE (reference sequence). The CDR3 covers 13 residues. The CDR3 here is CASSPKNSEEAFF. The CDR3 DNA reads as TGTGCCAGCAGCCCAAAAAACTCCGAGGAGGCTTTCTTT.

This clone was recorded once. The gene calls are TRBV7-6 and TRBJ1-5; perhaps TRBD1 as D (6 bases). The CDR3 loop spans 15 amino acids. V lost 2 bases and J lost 6, with 14 bases in between. CDR1 and CDR2 (germline): SGHVS, FNYEAQ. The CDR3: CASSLYRDPSQPQHF. The DNA of the CDR3 is TGTGCCAGCAGCTTATACAGGGACCCGAGTCAGCCCCAGCATTTT.

The J gene is TRBJ1-6, the V gene TRBV28; a weak D match, TRBD1 (5 bases). CDR1 and CDR2 from the germline V gene are MDHEN and SYDVKM. Trimming cost V 5 bases and J 5 bases, with 25 bases left between them. This CDR3 has 19 amino acids. CDR3 amino acids: CASSVIPGRRSENNSPLHF. DNA of the CDR3: TGTGCCAGCAGTGTAATACCGGGACGCCGAAGCGAAAATAATTCACCCCTCCACTTT. Full variable domain (outside the CDR3, taken from reference TRBV28 and TRBJ1-6): DVKVTQSSRYLVKRTGEKVFLECVQDMDHENMFWYRQDPGLGLRLIYFSYDVKMKEKGDIPEGYSVSREKKERFSLILESASTNQTSMYLCASSVIPGRRSENNSPLHFGNGTRLTVT.

The V call is TRBV19, the J call TRBJ1-5, with TRBD1 matching 9 bases. CDR3 size: 16 residues. Germline CDR1 and CDR2: LNHDA and SQIVND (reference sequence). Trimming cost V 6 bases and J 1 base; bases outside gene matches: 7. The CDR3 nucleotides are TGTGCCAGTAGACGGGACAGGGATGGCAGCAATCAGCCCCAGCATTTT. It codes for CASRRDRDGSNQPQHF.

This clone turned up a few times. V and J are TRBV7-3 and TRBJ1-2, with D maybe TRBD1 (6 bases). The CDR3 consists of 17 residues. Deletions cut 2 bases from V and 4 bases from J, with 20 bases between. The germline V gene has CDR1 SGHTA and CDR2 FQGTGA. The DNA for the CDR3 is TGTGCCAGCAGCTTATTTTCGAGGGACAAGAATTTCTATGGCTACACCTTC. It codes for CASSLFSRDKNFYGYTF.

This clone was counted a few times. The chain employs TRBV6-4 and TRBJ1-2; 7 bases fit TRBD1. Germline V gene lookup returns CDR1 MRHNA and CDR2 SNTAGT. CDR3 length: 12 residues. V lost 3 bases to trimming and J lost 7 bases; unmatched junction nucleotides: 2. CDR3 nucleotides: TGTGCCAGCAGTGATCACAGGGGTGGCTACACCTTC. Its translation is CASSDHRGGYTF.

The CDR3, as DNA: TGTGCCAGCAGCCCGATAAGGGGCGGGGAGCTGTTTTTT. This gives the protein CASSPIRGGELFF. This chain links TRBV14 with TRBJ2-2, with a possible D match to TRBD1 (5 bases). This CDR3 contains 13 residues. Trimming stripped 4 bases from V and 7 bases from J, with 10 bases between. Germline V CDR1 and CDR2: SGHDN, FVKESK.

V usage is TRBV6-5 and J usage is TRBJ1-1, with 9 bases identical to TRBD1. CDR3 length: 15 residues. V lost 4 bases to trimming and J lost 4 bases; unmatched junction nucleotides: 7. From germline, CDR1 is MNHEY and CDR2 SVGAGI. The CDR3 reads CASSSGTGIRTEAFF. Written as DNA, the CDR3 is TGTGCCAGCAGTTCCGGGACAGGGATTCGCACTGAAGCTTTCTTT.